This T cell receptor (beta chain) stems from a study of Tregs in tolerant kidney transplant recipients. With regard to this clone: Read sequence stops 3 residues before the CDR3 end, and the germline J gene provides the missing end.

Trimming removed 2 bases from V and 1 base from J; junction bases left unmatched: 8. Germline V gives CDR1 GTSNPN, CDR2 SVGIG (reference sequence). The CDR3 spans 16 residues. Related graft donors supplied nonmyeloablative bone marrow transplants, and mixed chimerism was transient. Libraries were prepared by immunoSEQ multiplex PCR; TCRdb keeps only in-frame clonotypes and omits some of them. The sample has approximately 30,000 clones; the top ten hold approximately 1.9%. Here the sequenced sample was CD4+ T cells from blood (PBMCs), taken 24 months after the transplant. This TCR was sampled from a human patient who received a combined kidney and bone marrow transplant. Some T cells may have originated in the graft donor. V usage is TRBV30 and J usage is TRBJ2-4, with 7 bases aligning to TRBD1. This CDR3 is CAWSPGQATAKNIQYF. The covered CDR3 bases are TGTGCCTGGAGTCCCGGACAGGCAACGGCCAAAAACATT. Full variable domain (outside the CDR3, taken from reference TRBV30 and TRBJ2-4): SQTIHQWPATLVQPVGSPLSLECTVEGTSNPNLYWYRQAAGRGLQLLFYSVGIGQISSEVPQNLSASRPQDRQFILSSKKLLLSDSGFYLCAWSPGQATAKNIQYFGAGTRLSVL.